The next 25 T cell receptor beta chains were all read from a single sample in a study of blood T cell repertoires in COVID-19. Here immunoSEQ multiplex PCR was the method, and the copy in TCRdb shows in-frame clones only, minus some. The table lists some 320,000 clones, about nine tenths of them singletons. Sequenced input: peripheral blood. All receptors come from a woman aged 30 to 39 with COVID-19, enrolled during active disease.

The CDR3, as DNA: TGTGCCAGCAGCCAAGTAAATGCTGGGGCCAACGTCCTGACTTTC. It specifies CASSQVNAGANVLTF. The gene calls are TRBV4-2 and TRBJ2-6; D is undetermined. The CDR3 runs 15 residues. With 1 base removed from V and 2 bases from J, the gap between germline ends came to 6 bases. Germline V CDR1 and CDR2: LGHNA, YNFKEQ.

DNA for the CDR3: TGTGCCAGCAGCTTAGTATCTGGGGGCACGACTGAAGCTTTCTTT. It yields the protein CASSLVSGGTTEAFF. The rearrangement uses TRBV7-9 and TRBJ1-1; D is possibly TRBD1 (6 bases). The CDR3 length is 15 residues. Trimming left V 1 base short and J 5 bases short, with 14 bases between. The germline V gene encodes CDR1 SEHNR and CDR2 FQNEAQ (reference sequence).

The V gene is TRBV4-1, the J gene TRBJ2-5; D may be TRBD2 (6 bases). CDR3 size: 14 residues. CDR1 is MGHRA and CDR2 is YSYEKL in the germline V gene. The V end was cut by 4 bases, the J end by 2 bases, with 11 bases between. The CDR3 reads CASSRERAQETQYF. CDR3 in DNA: TGCGCCAGCAGCCGGGAGCGGGCACAAGAGACCCAGTACTTC.

The gene calls are TRBV5-1 and TRBJ2-7; TRBD1 agrees at 10 bases. V shed 2 bases, J shed 4 bases, and the junction held 6 bases outside the gene matches. Looked up from germline, CDR1 is SGHRS and CDR2 is YFSETQ. The CDR3 spans 15 residues. This CDR3 is CASSFSTGGAYEQYF. CDR3 coding DNA: TGCGCCAGCAGCTTTTCGACAGGGGGCGCTTACGAGCAGTACTTC.

The chain joins TRBV3-1 (or the pseudogene TRBV3-2) to TRBJ2-7; 9 positions match TRBD1. Trimming cost V 1 base and J 6 bases; bases outside gene matches: 19. Germline V gene lookup returns CDR1 LGHDT and CDR2 YNNKEL (reference sequence). The CDR3 runs to 19 residues. The CDR3 sequence: CASSQGKRLRDRAFLEQYF. CDR3 in DNA: TGTGCCAGCAGCCAAGGAAAACGTCTCCGGGACAGGGCTTTCCTCGAGCAGTACTTC.

The chain is built from TRBV7-8 and TRBJ1-2; D not certain. CDR3 length equals 16 residues. The germline CDR1 and CDR2 sequences are SGHVS and FQNEAQ. Trimming took 0 bases from V and 6 from J, leaving 17 bases between them. The CDR3 region is CASSLAGPISLDGYTF. The CDR3 DNA reads TGTGCCAGCAGCTTAGCGGGCCCAATCTCCTTGGATGGCTACACCTTC.

The V call is TRBV9, the J call TRBJ2-7; possibly TRBD2 for D (6 bases). V lost 0 bases and J 6 bases, leaving 16 bases between the germline ends. CDR1 is SGDLS, CDR2 YYNGEE, per germline. This CDR3 is built from 15 residues. The CDR3 sequence: CASSVVSGVMGEQYF. The DNA for the CDR3 is TGTGCCAGCAGCGTAGTATCGGGGGTCATGGGCGAGCAGTACTTC. The full variable domain, completed using reference TRBV9 and TRBJ2-7, is DSGVTQTPKHLITATGQRVTLRCSPRSGDLSVYWYQQSLDQGLQFLIQYYNGEERAKGNILERFSAQQFPDLHSELNLSSLELGDSALYFCASSVVSGVMGEQYFGPGTRLTVT.

The CDR3 coding sequence is TGCGCCAGCAGCGACGGTAGGGCAGATACTAGCGGGGGATCCGCCCCCCCGCAGTATTTT. Its translation is CASSDGRADTSGGSAPPQYF. The chain employs TRBV5-1 and TRBJ2-3; 11 nucleotides line up with TRBD2. The CDR3 has 20 residues. The germline V gene has CDR1 SGHRS and CDR2 YFSETQ. Germline trimming cut 4 bases from V and 10 bases from J; bases unmatched to any gene: 26.

The chain links TRBV25-1 to TRBJ1-4, with TRBD1 as a possible D gene (6 bases). Per the germline V gene, CDR1 is MGHDK and CDR2 is SYGVNS. The CDR3 sequence is 16 residues long. V shed 3 bases and J shed 8 bases, with 19 bases lying between them. The CDR3 region has the DNA TGTGCCAGCAGTGACACCGACAGGTACCGGGGCGAAAAACTGTTTTTT. Protein sequence: CASSDTDRYRGEKLFF.

This sequence joins TRBV5-5 and TRBJ2-7, with unresolved D. The CDR3 runs 15 residues. Germline loops: CDR1 SGHKS, CDR2 YYEKEE (reference sequence). V was cut by 5 bases and J by 3 bases, with 18 bases left in between. CDR3 in amino acids: CASSPVAHPLYEQYF. CDR3 in DNA: TGTGCCAGCAGTCCAGTGGCCCACCCCCTCTACGAGCAGTACTTC. The whole variable domain, remainder taken from reference TRBV5-5 and TRBJ2-7, is DAGVTQSPTHLIKTRGQQVTLRCSPISGHKSVSWYQQVLGQGPQFIFQYYEKEERGRGNFPDRFSARQFPNYSSELNVNALLLGDSALYLCASSPVAHPLYEQYFGPGTRLTVT.

The CDR3 loop is CASSLAAGAAGVALHF. The CDR3 nucleotides read TGCGCCAGCAGCTTGGCCGCAGGGGCGGCCGGAGTGGCCCTCCACTTT. The rearrangement links TRBV5-1 to TRBJ1-6; D may be TRBD1 (6 bases). V lost 0 bases and J lost 14, with 21 bases in between. The CDR3 is 16 amino acids. Germline V CDR1 and CDR2: SGHRS, YFSETQ.

The J gene is TRBJ1-2, the V gene TRBV5-4; TRBD1 aligns across 7 bases. This CDR3 spans 15 amino acids. Trimming removed 4 bases from V and 8 bases from J; junction bases left unmatched: 14. CDR1 and CDR2 from the germline V gene are SGHNT and YYREEE (reference sequence). CDR3 nucleotides: TGTGCCAGCAGCCCGATGACGACAGGGTTCGGCGGCTACACCTTC. This translates into CASSPMTTGFGGYTF.

The chain carries TRBV28 and TRBJ2-3, with D possibly matching TRBD2 (7 bases). Germline V CDR1 and CDR2: MDHEN, SYDVKM. V lost 3 bases, J lost 2 bases, and 12 bases lay in between. This CDR3 has 15 amino acids. CDR3 in DNA: TGTGCCAGCAGTTTCGGGGGGACAAACACAGATACGCAGTATTTT. Protein product: CASSFGGTNTDTQYF.

V and J are TRBV27 and TRBJ1-5; the match to TRBD1 covers 7 bases. The junction had 10 bases not matched to a gene; V was cut back by 7 bases and J by 4 bases. The CDR3 has 15 amino acids. From germline, CDR1 is MNHEY and CDR2 SMNVEV (reference sequence). The CDR3 nucleotides are TGTGCCAGCATGGGGAGGCCAGGGGGGAATCAGCCCCAGCATTTT. Amino acid sequence: CASMGRPGGNQPQHF.

In its sample, this clone was seen a few times. The CDR3: CASSRGGQGAAKLFF. CDR3 DNA sequence: TGTGCCAGCAGCCGCGGGGGACAGGGGGCTGCAAAACTGTTTTTT. The chain uses TRBV3-1 (or the pseudogene TRBV3-2) and TRBJ1-4; TRBD1 aligns across 12 bases. CDR3 length: 15 residues. The V gene's germline CDR1 is LGHDT and CDR2 YNNKEL (reference sequence). V trimming: 4 bases; J trimming: 10 bases; junction bases outside the gene matches: 7.

The chain employs TRBV5-1 and TRBJ1-1; D unresolved. V gave up 4 bases and J gave up 2 bases, with 15 bases separating them. In germline, CDR1 is SGHRS, CDR2 YFSETQ. The CDR3 runs to 15 residues. The CDR3, as DNA: TGCGCCAGCAGCCCATATGTCCGGGAAAACACTGAAGCTTTCTTT. It translates to CASSPYVRENTEAFF.

This clone was seen just once. This chain links TRBV9 with TRBJ1-1, with TRBD1 matching 9 bases. The V gene end was trimmed by 3 bases and the J gene end by 8 bases; junction bases not matched to a gene: 5. Germline CDR1 SGDLS, CDR2 YYNGEE. The CDR3 runs 13 residues. The CDR3 sequence: CASSEQGAREAFF. In DNA form, the CDR3 reads TGTGCCAGCAGCGAACAGGGGGCGAGGGAAGCTTTCTTT. The complete variable domain, with remaining parts taken from reference TRBV9 and TRBJ1-1, reads DSGVTQTPKHLITATGQRVTLRCSPRSGDLSVYWYQQSLDQGLQFLIQYYNGEERAKGNILERFSAQQFPDLHSELNLSSLELGDSALYFCASSEQGAREAFFGQGTRLTVV.

V and J are TRBV6-5 and TRBJ2-2; D gene ambiguous. CDR3 length equals 14 residues. The germline gives CDR1 MNHEY, CDR2 SVGAGI. Between the trimmed V and J ends, which lost 6 bases and 6 bases, there was a span of 14 bases. CDR3 region: CASRARPGAGELFF. CDR3 coding DNA: TGTGCCAGCAGGGCCCGGCCAGGCGCCGGGGAGCTGTTTTTT.

The CDR3 coding sequence is TGTGCCAGCAGTATGACAGGGGGCCGGTACGAGCAGTACTTC. Translation gives CASSMTGGRYEQYF. The rearrangement uses TRBV5-6 and TRBJ2-7; 10 positions agree with TRBD1. CDR3 size: 14 residues. Germline CDR1 SGHDT, CDR2 YYEEEE. With 5 bases clipped from V and 4 bases from J, the junction kept 6 bases outside the gene matches.

V is TRBV5-5 and J is TRBJ2-1; TRBD1 is a possible D gene (6 bases). Trimming removed 5 bases at V and 4 bases at J, with 19 bases between. Per germline, CDR1 SGHKS and CDR2 YYEKEE (reference sequence). The CDR3 runs 16 residues. The CDR3 DNA follows: TGTGCCAGCAGACCCACGACAGGTATGATTTACAATGAGCAGTTCTTC. Protein: CASRPTTGMIYNEQFF.

This rearrangement joins TRBV19 to TRBJ1-6, with 7 bases that match TRBD1. CDR1 is LNHDA and CDR2 is SQIVND in the germline V gene (reference sequence). The CDR3 totals 15 residues. V lost 10 bases and J lost 6; bases outside the gene matches: 12. The CDR3 sequence is CATSLGGQANSPLHF. The CDR3, as DNA: TGTGCCACCTCCTTAGGTGGACAGGCTAATTCACCCCTCCACTTT. The full variable domain, in which reference TRBV19 and TRBJ1-6 provide the parts outside the CDR3, is DGGITQSPKYLFRKEGQNVTLSCEQNLNHDAMYWYRQDPGQGLRLIYYSQIVNDFQKGDIAEGYSVSREKKESFPLTVTSAQKNPTAFYLCATSLGGQANSPLHFGNGTRLTVT.

The chain has TRBV5-6 and TRBJ2-1, with D unclear. CDR3 size: 15 residues. The germline V gene encodes CDR1 SGHDT and CDR2 YYEEEE. V was trimmed by 1 base and J by 5 bases, leaving 13 bases between them. The CDR3 spells CASSLLTVRNNEQFF. In DNA form, the CDR3 reads TGTGCCAGCAGCTTGCTTACAGTTCGTAACAATGAGCAGTTCTTC.

The chain joins TRBV25-1 to TRBJ1-2; D is unclear. Trimming took off 4 bases at V and 8 bases at J, with 17 bases between the two ends. The CDR3 totals 14 residues. Germline assignment: CDR1 MGHDK and CDR2 SYGVNS. In DNA, the CDR3 is TGTGCCAGCAGTGCCCTGCCCGCGGAGCGGGGCTACACCTTC. Translated: CASSALPAERGYTF.

This chain joins TRBV5-4 and TRBJ1-2; D remains unclear. Deletions cut 3 bases from V and 8 bases from J, with 20 bases between. The CDR3 has 15 residues. The V gene's germline CDR1 is SGHNT and CDR2 YYREEE (reference sequence). The CDR3 nucleotides read TGTGCCAGCAGCTACCGAGGCTCAACTCGGGAGGGCTACACCTTC. Translation gives CASSYRGSTREGYTF.

CDR3 loop: CASSLVRLASFEGYSGANVLTF. CDR3 DNA: TGCGCCAGCAGCTTGGTCCGGCTCGCATCCTTCGAGGGCTACTCTGGGGCCAACGTCCTGACTTTC. The chain links TRBV5-1 to TRBJ2-6; D might be TRBD2 (5 bases). CDR3 length equals 22 residues. With 0 bases removed from V and 0 bases from J, the gap between germline ends came to 25 bases. Germline V gene lookup returns CDR1 SGHRS and CDR2 YFSETQ.